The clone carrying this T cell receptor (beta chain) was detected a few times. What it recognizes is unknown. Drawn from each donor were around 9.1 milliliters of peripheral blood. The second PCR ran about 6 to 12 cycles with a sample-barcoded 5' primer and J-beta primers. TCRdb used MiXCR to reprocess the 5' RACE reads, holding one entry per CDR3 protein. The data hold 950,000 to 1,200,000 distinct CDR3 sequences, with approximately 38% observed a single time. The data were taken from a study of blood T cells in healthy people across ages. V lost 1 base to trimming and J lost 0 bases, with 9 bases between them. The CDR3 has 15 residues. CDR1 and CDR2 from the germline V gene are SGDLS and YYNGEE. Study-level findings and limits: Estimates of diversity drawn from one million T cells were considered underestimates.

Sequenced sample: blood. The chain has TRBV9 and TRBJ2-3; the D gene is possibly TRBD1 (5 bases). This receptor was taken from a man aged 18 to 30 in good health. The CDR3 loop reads CASSVRQTSTDTQYF. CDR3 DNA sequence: TGTGCCAGCAGCGTACGACAGACTAGCACAGATACGCAGTATTTT.